These T cell receptor beta chains were read from a single sample in a study of identical twins. Each CDR3 protein is one row after TCRdb ran MiXCR on the 5' RACE reads. The data hold just under 650,000 distinct CDR3 sequences, with about 7.1% observed a single time. These same data were also listed under a study on yellow fever vaccine responses in identical twins.

The sequenced sample was PBMCs. The receptors come from a woman between 18 and 30 years old in good health. Each CDR3 is given with its conserved first and last residue. The D gene is left open where the match is weak. Only part of the rows carry a size: once, few, many, or a class if the clone is expanded.

many TRBJ2-2 TRBV5-1 - CASSQDIVNTGELFF TGCGCCAGCAGCCAGGACATAGTGAACACCGGGGAGCTGTTTTTT
few TRBJ2-7 TRBV5-1 TRBD2 CASSLYGLAVMAYEQYF TGCGCCAGCAGCTTGTATGGACTAGCGGTGATGGCCTACGAGCAGTACTTC
- TRBJ2-1 TRBV18 - CASSPPMGQNYNEQFF TGTGCCAGCTCACCACCGATGGGACAAAACTACAATGAGCAGTTCTTC
many TRBJ1-1 TRBV12-3/TRBV12-4 - CASSPRATEAFF TGTGCCAGCAGTCCGAGGGCCACTGAAGCTTTCTTT
- TRBJ2-1 TRBV7-3 - CASSLSYSYNEQFF TGTGCCAGCAGCTTATCTTACTCCTACAATGAGCAGTTCTTC
- TRBJ2-7 TRBV12-3/TRBV12-4 - CASRSSPTEVGQYF TGTGCCAGCAGATCAAGCCCGACAGAGGTCGGGCAGTACTTC
many TRBJ2-1 TRBV20-1 TRBD1 CSAEQGDEAYNEQFF TGCAGTGCTGAACAGGGGGACGAGGCCTACAATGAGCAGTTCTTC
- TRBJ2-1 TRBV24-1 - CATSDSQGTNPNEQFF TGTGCCACCAGTGATTCTCAGGGCACTAATCCCAATGAGCAGTTCTTC
- TRBJ2-5 TRBV12-3/TRBV12-4 - CASSLGQSQETQYF TGTGCCAGCAGTTTAGGGCAAAGCCAAGAGACCCAGTACTTC
- TRBJ2-3 TRBV28 - CASSLRPPFLGDGTDTQYF TGTGCCAGCAGTTTAAGGCCCCCCTTTTTGGGCGATGGCACAGATACGCAGTATTTT
- TRBJ1-5 TRBV12-3/TRBV12-4 - CASSEVPSNQPQHF TGTGCCAGCAGTGAAGTCCCAAGCAATCAGCCCCAGCATTTT
- TRBJ1-2 TRBV12-3/TRBV12-4 TRBD1 CASSRDRGRYGYTF TGTGCCAGCAGTCGGGACAGGGGACGATATGGCTACACCTTC
many TRBJ1-6 TRBV11-2 - CASSLVARNSPLHF TGTGCCAGCAGCTTAGTGGCTCGGAATTCACCCCTCCACTTT
many TRBJ2-3 TRBV7-8 TRBD2 CASSPIRWGLALADTQYF TGTGCCAGCAGCCCTATAAGGTGGGGACTAGCCTTGGCTGATACGCAGTATTTT
few TRBJ2-7 TRBV5-1 - CASSLATGTDLYEQYF TGCGCCAGCAGCTTGGCCACCGGGACCGACCTATACGAGCAGTACTTC
few TRBJ2-7 TRBV29-1 - CSVAITAYEQYF TGCAGCGTTGCGATCACCGCCTACGAGCAGTACTTC
few TRBJ2-2 TRBV6-1 - CASSEGVANTGELFF TGTGCCAGCAGTGAAGGGGTAGCGAACACCGGGGAGCTGTTTTTT
many TRBJ1-4 TRBV7-9 - CASSTDSAREKLFF TGTGCCAGCAGCACCGACAGCGCGCGCGAAAAACTGTTTTTT
- TRBJ2-1 TRBV28 TRBD2 CASSRGGAGEGNEQFF TGTGCCAGCAGTCGGGGCGGGGCGGGAGAGGGCAATGAGCAGTTCTTC
few TRBJ2-4 TRBV28 TRBD1 CASSFSGGTNIQYF TGTGCCAGCAGTTTCTCAGGGGGCACCAACATTCAGTACTTC
many TRBJ2-4 TRBV7-9 - CASSTTEILAKNIQYF TGTGCCAGCAGCACTACAGAGATCTTAGCCAAAAACATTCAGTACTTC
many TRBJ2-5 TRBV12-3/TRBV12-4 - CASSLFGGETQYF TGTGCCAGCAGTTTATTCGGGGGAGAGACCCAGTACTTC
- TRBJ1-1 TRBV4-1 TRBD1 CASSQERQGRPNTEAFF TGCGCCAGCAGCCAAGAACGACAGGGGCGGCCCAACACTGAAGCTTTCTTT
- TRBJ2-7 TRBV20-1 TRBD2 CSTLVTSGYPYEQYF TGCAGTACTTTAGTGACTAGCGGGTATCCTTACGAGCAGTACTTC
many TRBJ2-5 TRBV15 TRBD1 CATSWTGSSWTQYF TGTGCCACCAGCTGGACAGGGTCTTCGTGGACCCAGTACTTC
few TRBJ2-3 TRBV4-1 TRBD2 CASSPKAGDRTDTQYF TGCGCCAGCAGCCCCAAGGCGGGGGACCGCACAGATACGCAGTATTTT
- TRBJ2-3 TRBV28 TRBD2 CASSHGLAGTSTDTQYF TGTGCCAGCAGTCACGGACTAGCGGGGACCTCCACAGATACGCAGTATTTT
many TRBJ2-3 TRBV18 - CASSPQDSSTDTQYF TGTGCCAGCTCACCACAGGACTCAAGCACAGATACGCAGTATTTT
- TRBJ2-2 TRBV14 TRBD2 CASSLRTSGRLTGELFF TGTGCCAGCAGCCTAAGGACTAGCGGGAGATTAACCGGGGAGCTGTTTTTT
many TRBJ1-3 TRBV20-1 TRBD1 CSARLGQGDTIYF TGCAGTGCTAGACTCGGACAGGGGGATACCATATATTTT
many TRBJ2-7 TRBV5-1 TRBD2 CASSPGGTISYEQYF TGCGCCAGCAGCCCGGGGGGGACGATCTCCTACGAGCAGTACTTC
few TRBJ2-7 TRBV9 - CASSPRAPMGEQYF TGTGCCAGCAGCCCCCGGGCTCCCATGGGAGAGCAGTACTTC
many TRBJ2-1 TRBV7-3 TRBD2 CASSLTPPGLEGNEQFF TGTGCCAGCAGCTTAACACCTCCGGGACTAGAGGGCAATGAGCAGTTCTTC
many TRBJ1-5 TRBV7-9 - CASSLAGTINQPQHF TGTGCCAGCAGCTTAGCTGGGACCATTAATCAGCCCCAGCATTTT
many TRBJ2-4 TRBV11-2 - CASSLRPEGTNIQYF TGTGCCAGCAGCTTACGCCCCGAGGGGACAAACATTCAGTACTTC